This T cell receptor (beta chain) was recovered during a study of a mutant IDH1 vaccine in newly diagnosed glioma. Study as a whole: Investigators started vaccination 4-6 weeks after radiotherapy alone, or with temozolomide cycles. Mean patient age was about 40 years; about 60% were male and about 40% female. Standard pretreatment was either radiotherapy, temozolomide, or, for most, radiochemotherapy with temozolomide. General study findings and limits: A vaccine-induced immune response developed in 93.3% of the patients.

The time point: week 11, during vaccination. In the vaccine, a single dose held 300 ug of the mutant IDH1 20-mer peptide, along with topical imiquimod. Repertoires were generated with immunoSEQ multiplex PCR, while TCRdb's copy carries only in-frame clones and drops some. The data hold over 95,000 clones, with 90% observed a single time. Of note for this clone: Its antigen is not identified.

Per germline, CDR1 MNHEY and CDR2 SVGAGI. The CDR3 is 16 amino acids. The V gene end was trimmed by 0 bases and the J gene end by 6 bases; junction bases not matched to a gene: 5. Sequencing used PBMCs, obtained from a glioma patient whose treatment included an IDH1 peptide vaccine. The rearrangement uses TRBV6-5 and TRBJ2-1; the match to TRBD2 covers 10 bases. This receptor was identified in a woman aged 45-65 years with glioma. The CDR3 DNA reads TGTGCCAGCAGTTACTCGATAGCGGGAGGTGTCAATGAGCAGTTCTTC. Protein product: CASSYSIAGGVNEQFF.